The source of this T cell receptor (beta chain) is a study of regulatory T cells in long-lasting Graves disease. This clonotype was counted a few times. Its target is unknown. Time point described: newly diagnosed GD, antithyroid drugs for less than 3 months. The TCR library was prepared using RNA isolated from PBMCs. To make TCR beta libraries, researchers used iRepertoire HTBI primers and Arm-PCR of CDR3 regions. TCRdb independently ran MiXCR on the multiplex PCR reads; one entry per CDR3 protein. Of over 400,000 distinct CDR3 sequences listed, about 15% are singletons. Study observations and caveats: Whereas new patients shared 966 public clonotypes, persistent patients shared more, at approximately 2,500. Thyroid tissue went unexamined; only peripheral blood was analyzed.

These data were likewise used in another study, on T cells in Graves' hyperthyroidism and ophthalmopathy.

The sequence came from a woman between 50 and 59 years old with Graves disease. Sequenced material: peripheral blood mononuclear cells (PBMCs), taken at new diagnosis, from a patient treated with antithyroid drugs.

CDR3 bases: TGTGCCAGCAGTTCCAACAGGGGTGCGTACAATGAGCAGTTCTTC. Its translation is CASSSNRGAYNEQFF. The chain recombines TRBV28 with TRBJ2-1; 7 bases match TRBD1. J gave up 4 bases and V 4 bases, and 7 bases lay outside the gene matches. The germline V gene encodes CDR1 MDHEN and CDR2 SYDVKM. The CDR3 is 15 residues long. The full variable domain, its missing parts supplied by reference TRBV28 and TRBJ2-1, is DVKVTQSSRYLVKRTGEKVFLECVQDMDHENMFWYRQDPGLGLRLIYFSYDVKMKEKGDIPEGYSVSREKKERFSLILESASTNQTSMYLCASSSNRGAYNEQFFGPGTRLTVL.